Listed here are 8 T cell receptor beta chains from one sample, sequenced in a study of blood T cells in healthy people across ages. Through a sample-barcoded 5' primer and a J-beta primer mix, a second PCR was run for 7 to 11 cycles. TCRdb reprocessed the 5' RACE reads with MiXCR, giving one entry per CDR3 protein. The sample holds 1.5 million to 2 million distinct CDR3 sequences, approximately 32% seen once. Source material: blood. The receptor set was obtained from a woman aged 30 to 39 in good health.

Here the CDR3 reads CASSEARATGNYGYTF. The CDR3 DNA follows: TGTGCCAGCAGTGAAGCCCGAGCGACAGGGAACTATGGCTACACCTTC. The rearrangement links TRBV2 to TRBJ1-2; 7 bases are shared with TRBD1. The CDR3 sequence is 16 residues long. Per germline, CDR1 SNHLY and CDR2 FYNNEI. The ends lost 0 bases at V and 2 bases at J; junction bases unmatched: 6.

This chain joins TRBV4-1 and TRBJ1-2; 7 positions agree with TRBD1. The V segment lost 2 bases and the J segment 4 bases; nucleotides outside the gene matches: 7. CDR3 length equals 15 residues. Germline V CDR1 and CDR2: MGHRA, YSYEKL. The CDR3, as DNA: TGCGCCAGCAGCCAAACTTTAGGGACAGTCTATGGCTACACCTTC. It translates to CASSQTLGTVYGYTF.

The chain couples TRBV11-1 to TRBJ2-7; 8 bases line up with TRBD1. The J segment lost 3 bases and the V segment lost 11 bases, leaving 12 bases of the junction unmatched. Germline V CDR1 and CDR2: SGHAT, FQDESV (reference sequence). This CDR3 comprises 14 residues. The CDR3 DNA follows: TGTGCCTTCCCTCGACGGACAGGGATCTACGAGCAGTACTTC. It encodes CAFPRRTGIYEQYF.

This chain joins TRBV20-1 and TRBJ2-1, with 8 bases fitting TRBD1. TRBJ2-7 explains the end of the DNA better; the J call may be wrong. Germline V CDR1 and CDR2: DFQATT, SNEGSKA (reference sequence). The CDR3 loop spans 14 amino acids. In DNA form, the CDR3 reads TGCAGTGCCCCCTCTAGGACAGGGACCCACGAGCAGTACTTC. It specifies CSAPSRTGTHEQYF.

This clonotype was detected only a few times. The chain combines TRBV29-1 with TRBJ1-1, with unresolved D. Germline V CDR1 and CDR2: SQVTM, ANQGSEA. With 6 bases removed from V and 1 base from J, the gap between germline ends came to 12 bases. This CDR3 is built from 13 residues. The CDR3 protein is CSVTPGWNTEAFF. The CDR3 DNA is TGCAGCGTCACGCCCGGGTGGAACACTGAAGCTTTCTTT.

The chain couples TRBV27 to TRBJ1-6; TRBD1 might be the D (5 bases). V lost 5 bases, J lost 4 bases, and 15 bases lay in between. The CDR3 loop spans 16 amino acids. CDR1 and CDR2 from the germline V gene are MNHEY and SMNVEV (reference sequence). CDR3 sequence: CASSMGLGLYNSPLHF. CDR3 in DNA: TGTGCCAGCAGTATGGGACTCGGTCTTTATAATTCACCCCTCCACTTT.

The chain's CDR3 is CSARDEGASYEQYF. CDR3 nucleotides: TGCAGTGCTAGAGACGAGGGGGCATCCTACGAGCAGTACTTC. The chain combines TRBV20-1 with TRBJ2-7; TRBD1 aligns across 7 bases. The junction had 3 bases not matched to a gene; V was cut back by 0 bases and J by 1 base. Germline assignment: CDR1 DFQATT and CDR2 SNEGSKA (reference sequence). This CDR3 has 14 residues.

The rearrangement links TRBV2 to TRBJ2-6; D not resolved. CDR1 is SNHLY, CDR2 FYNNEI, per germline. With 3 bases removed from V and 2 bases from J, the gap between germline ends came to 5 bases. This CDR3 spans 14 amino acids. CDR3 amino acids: CASSETPGANVLTF. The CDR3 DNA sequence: TGTGCCAGCAGTGAGACCCCTGGGGCCAACGTCCTGACTTTC.